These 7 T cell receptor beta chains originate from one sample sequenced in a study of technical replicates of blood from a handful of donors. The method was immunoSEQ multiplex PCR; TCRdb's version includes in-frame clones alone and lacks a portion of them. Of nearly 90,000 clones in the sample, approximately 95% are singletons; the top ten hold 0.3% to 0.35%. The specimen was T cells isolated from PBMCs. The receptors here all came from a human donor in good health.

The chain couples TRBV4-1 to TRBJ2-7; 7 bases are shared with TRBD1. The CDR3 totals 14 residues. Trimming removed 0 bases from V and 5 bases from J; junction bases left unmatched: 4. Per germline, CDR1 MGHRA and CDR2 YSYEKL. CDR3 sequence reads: CASSQDRTGNEQYF. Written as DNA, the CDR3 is TGCGCCAGCAGCCAAGATAGGACAGGCAACGAGCAGTACTTC.

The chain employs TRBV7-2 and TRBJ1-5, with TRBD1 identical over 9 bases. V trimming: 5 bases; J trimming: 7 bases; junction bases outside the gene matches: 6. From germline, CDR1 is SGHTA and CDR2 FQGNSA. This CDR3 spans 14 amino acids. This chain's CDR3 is CASSGQGPGQPQHF. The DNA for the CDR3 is TGTGCCAGCAGCGGACAGGGGCCGGGCCAGCCCCAGCATTTT.

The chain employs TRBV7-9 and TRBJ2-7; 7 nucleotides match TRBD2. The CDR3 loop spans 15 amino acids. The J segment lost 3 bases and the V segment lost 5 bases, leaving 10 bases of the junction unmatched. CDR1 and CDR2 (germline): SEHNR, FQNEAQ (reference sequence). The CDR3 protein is CASSPRASGGYEQYF. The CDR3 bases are TGTGCCAGCAGCCCCCGCGCTAGCGGAGGCTACGAGCAGTACTTC.

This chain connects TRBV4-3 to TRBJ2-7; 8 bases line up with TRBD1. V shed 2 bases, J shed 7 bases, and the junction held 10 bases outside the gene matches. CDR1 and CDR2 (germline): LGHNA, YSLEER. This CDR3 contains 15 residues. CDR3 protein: CASSQMDRDVREQYF. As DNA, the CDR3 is TGCGCCAGCAGCCAAATGGACAGGGACGTTCGGGAGCAGTACTTC.

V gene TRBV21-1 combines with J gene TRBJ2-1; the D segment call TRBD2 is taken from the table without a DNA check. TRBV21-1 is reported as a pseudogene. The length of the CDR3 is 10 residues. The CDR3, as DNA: TGTGCCAGCAGATCTAGCCAGCAGTTCTTC. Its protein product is CASRSSQQFF.

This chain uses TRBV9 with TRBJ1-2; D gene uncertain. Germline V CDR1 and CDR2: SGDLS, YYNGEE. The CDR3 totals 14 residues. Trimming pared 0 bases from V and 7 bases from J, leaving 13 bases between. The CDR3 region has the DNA TGTGCCAGCAGCGTAGACACCGGGGTTCGTGGCTACACCTTC. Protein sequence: CASSVDTGVRGYTF.

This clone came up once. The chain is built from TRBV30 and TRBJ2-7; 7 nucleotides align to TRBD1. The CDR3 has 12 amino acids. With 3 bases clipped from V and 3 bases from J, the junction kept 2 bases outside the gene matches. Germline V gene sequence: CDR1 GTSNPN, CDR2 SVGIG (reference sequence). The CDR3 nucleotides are TGTGCCTGGAGCTCAGGGGGCTACGAGCAGTACTTC. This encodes CAWSSGGYEQYF.